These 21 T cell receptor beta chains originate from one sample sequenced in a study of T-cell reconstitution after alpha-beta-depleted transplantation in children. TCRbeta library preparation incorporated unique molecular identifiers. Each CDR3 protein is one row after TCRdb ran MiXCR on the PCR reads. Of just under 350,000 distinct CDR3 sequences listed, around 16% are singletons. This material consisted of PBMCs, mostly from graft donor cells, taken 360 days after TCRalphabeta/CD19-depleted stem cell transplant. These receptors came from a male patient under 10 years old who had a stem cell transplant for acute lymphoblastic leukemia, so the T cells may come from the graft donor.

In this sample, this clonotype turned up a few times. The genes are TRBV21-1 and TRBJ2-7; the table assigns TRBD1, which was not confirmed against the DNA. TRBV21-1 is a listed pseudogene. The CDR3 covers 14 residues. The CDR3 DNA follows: TGTGCCAGCACCAAGGGGACAGTTGGGGTCGAGCAGTACTTC. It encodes CASTKGTVGVEQYF.

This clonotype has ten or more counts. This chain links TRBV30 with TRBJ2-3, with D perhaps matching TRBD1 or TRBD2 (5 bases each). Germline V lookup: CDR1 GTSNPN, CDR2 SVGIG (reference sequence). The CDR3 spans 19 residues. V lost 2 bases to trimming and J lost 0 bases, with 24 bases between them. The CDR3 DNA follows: TGTGCCTGGAGTACCCGGAAATGGGGGAGTTGGACCAGCACAGATACGCAGTATTTT. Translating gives CAWSTRKWGSWTSTDTQYF. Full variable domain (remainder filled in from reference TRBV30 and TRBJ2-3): SQTIHQWPATLVQPVGSPLSLECTVEGTSNPNLYWYRQAAGRGLQLLFYSVGIGQISSEVPQNLSASRPQDRQFILSSKKLLLSDSGFYLCAWSTRKWGSWTSTDTQYFGPGTRLTVL.

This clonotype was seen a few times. CDR3 in DNA: TGTGCCACCAGCAGAGATTGGGGTCCAACGCCCCAGCATTTT. Amino acids: CATSRDWGPTPQHF. This chain joins TRBV15 and TRBJ1-5; D is unresolved. With 0 bases removed from V and 9 bases from J, the gap between germline ends came to 12 bases. The CDR3 runs 14 residues. Per the germline V gene, CDR1 is LNHNV and CDR2 is YYDKDF (reference sequence). The variable domain in full, with the rest retrieved from reference TRBV15 and TRBJ1-5, is DAMVIQNPRYQVTQFGKPVTLSCSQTLNHNVMYWYQQKSSQAPKLLFHYYDKDFNNEADTPDNFQSRRPNTSFCFLDIRSPGLGDTAMYLCATSRDWGPTPQHFGDGTRLSIL.

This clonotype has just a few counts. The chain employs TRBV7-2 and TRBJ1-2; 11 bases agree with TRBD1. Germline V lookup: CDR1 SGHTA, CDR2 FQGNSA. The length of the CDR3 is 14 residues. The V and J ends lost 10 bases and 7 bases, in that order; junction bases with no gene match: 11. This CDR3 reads CATRDRGEVFGYTF. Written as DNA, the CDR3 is TGTGCCACGCGGGACAGGGGGGAGGTATTTGGCTACACCTTC.

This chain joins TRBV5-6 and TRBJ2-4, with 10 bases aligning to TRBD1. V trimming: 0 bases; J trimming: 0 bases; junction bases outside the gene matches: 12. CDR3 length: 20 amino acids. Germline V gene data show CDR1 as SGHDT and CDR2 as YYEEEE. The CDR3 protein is CASSLALGTGVFLAKNIQYF. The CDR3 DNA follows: TGTGCCAGCAGCTTGGCCTTAGGGACAGGGGTCTTTCTAGCCAAAAACATTCAGTACTTC.

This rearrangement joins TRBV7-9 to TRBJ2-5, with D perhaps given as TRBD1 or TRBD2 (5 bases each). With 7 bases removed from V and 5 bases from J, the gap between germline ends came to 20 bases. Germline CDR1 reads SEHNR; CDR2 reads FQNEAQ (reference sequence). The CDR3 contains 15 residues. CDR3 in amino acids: CASTPGTVEGETQYF. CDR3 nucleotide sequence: TGTGCCAGCACCCCAGGCACGGTAGAGGGGGAGACCCAGTACTTC.

This CDR3 is CASSPRDYPEGGETQYF. The DNA of the CDR3 is TGCGCCAGCAGTCCCCGGGACTACCCGGAAGGCGGTGAGACCCAGTACTTC. This chain connects TRBV4-1 to TRBJ2-5; 7 nucleotides agree with TRBD2. V trimming: 6 bases; J trimming: 5 bases; junction bases outside the gene matches: 18. The CDR3 loop spans 17 amino acids. Germline CDR1 reads MGHRA; CDR2 reads YSYEKL.

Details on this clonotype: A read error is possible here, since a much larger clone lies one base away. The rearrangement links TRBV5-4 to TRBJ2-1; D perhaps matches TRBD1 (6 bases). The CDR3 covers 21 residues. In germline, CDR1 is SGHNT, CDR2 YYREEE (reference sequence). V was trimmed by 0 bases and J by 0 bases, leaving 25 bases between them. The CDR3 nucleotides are TGTGCCAGCAGCTTGGTCTCCAGGGGCCCTATTTTACCTGGCTCCTACAATGAGCAGTTCTTC. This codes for CASSLVSRGPILPGSYNEQFF.

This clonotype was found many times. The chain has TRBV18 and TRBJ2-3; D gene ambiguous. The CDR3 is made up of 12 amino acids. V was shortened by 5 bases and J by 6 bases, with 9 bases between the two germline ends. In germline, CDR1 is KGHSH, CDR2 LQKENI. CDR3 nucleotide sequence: TGTGCCAGCTCAACTAATGTGGATACGCAGTATTTT. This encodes CASSTNVDTQYF. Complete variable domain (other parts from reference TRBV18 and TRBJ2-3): NAGVMQNPRHLVRRRGQEARLRCSPMKGHSHVYWYRQLPEEGLKFMVYLQKENIIDESGMPKERFSAEFPKEGPSILRIQQVVRGDSAAYFCASSTNVDTQYFGPGTRLTVL.

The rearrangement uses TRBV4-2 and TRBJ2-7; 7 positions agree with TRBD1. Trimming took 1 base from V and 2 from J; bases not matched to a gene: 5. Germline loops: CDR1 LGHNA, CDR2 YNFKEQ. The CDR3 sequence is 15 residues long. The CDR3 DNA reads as TGTGCCAGCAGCCAAGCCCTACAGGGGCCCTACGAGCAGTACTTC. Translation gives CASSQALQGPYEQYF.

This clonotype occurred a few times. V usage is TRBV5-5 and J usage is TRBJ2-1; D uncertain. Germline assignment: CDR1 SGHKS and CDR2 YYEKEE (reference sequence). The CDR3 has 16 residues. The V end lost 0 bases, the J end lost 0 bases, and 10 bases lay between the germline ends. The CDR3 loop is CASSLGIGSSYNEQFF. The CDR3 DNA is TGTGCCAGCAGCTTGGGTATCGGTAGCTCCTACAATGAGCAGTTCTTC.

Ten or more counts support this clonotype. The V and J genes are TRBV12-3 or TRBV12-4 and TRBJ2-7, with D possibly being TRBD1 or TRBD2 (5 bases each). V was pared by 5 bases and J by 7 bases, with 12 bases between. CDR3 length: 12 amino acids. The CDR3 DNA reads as TGTGCCAGCAGTCTCTCAGAGGGGGAGCAGTACTTC. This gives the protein CASSLSEGEQYF.

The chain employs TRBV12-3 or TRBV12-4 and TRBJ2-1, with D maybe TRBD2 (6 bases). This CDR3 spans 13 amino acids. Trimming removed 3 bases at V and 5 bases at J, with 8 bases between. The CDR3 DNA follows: TGTGCCAGCAGTTTGGCGGGAAACAATGAGCAGTTCTTC. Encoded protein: CASSLAGNNEQFF.

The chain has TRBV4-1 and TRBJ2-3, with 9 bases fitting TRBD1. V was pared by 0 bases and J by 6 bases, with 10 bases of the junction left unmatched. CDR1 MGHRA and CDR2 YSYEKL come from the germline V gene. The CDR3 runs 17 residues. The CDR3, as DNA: TGCGCCAGCAGCCAAGATGGGACCGGGACAGGGCCCGATACGCAGTATTTT. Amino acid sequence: CASSQDGTGTGPDTQYF.

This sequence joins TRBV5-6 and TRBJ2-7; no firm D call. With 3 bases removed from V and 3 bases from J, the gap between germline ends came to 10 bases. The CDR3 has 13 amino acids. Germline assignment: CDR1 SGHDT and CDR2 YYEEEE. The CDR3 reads CASSSDGSYEQYF. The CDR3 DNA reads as TGTGCCAGCAGCTCAGACGGAAGCTACGAGCAGTACTTC.

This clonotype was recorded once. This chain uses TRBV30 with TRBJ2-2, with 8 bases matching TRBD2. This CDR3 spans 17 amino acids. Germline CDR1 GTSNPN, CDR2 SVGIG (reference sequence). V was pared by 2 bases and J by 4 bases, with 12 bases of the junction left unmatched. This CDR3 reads CAWSTTAGVAGTGELFF. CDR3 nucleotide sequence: TGTGCCTGGAGTACAACAGCGGGAGTAGCAGGCACCGGGGAGCTGTTTTTT.

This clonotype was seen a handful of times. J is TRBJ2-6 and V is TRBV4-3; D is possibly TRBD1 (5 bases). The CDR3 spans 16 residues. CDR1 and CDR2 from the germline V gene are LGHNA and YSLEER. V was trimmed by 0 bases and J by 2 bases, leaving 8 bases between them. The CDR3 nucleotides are TGCGCCAGCAGCCAAGACAGGGCCCCTGGGGCCAACGTCCTGACTTTC. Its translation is CASSQDRAPGANVLTF.

The CDR3 DNA is TGTGCCAGCAGCTTGGGCGGGTCTGGTTGGAATGAGCAGTTCTTC. It encodes CASSLGGSGWNEQFF. The chain joins TRBV5-6 to TRBJ2-1, with D maybe TRBD2 (5 bases). Germline-derived CDR1 and CDR2 are SGHDT and YYEEEE. The CDR3 has 15 amino acids. The V end lost 0 bases, the J end lost 7 bases, and 14 bases lay between the germline ends.

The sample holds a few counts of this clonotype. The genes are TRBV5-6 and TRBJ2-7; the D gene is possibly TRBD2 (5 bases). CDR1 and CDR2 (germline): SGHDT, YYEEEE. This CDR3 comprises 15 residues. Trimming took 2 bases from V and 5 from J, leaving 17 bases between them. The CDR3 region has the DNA TGTGCCAGCAGCTTACGGCGGCCGAGGAGGAACGAGCAGTACTTC. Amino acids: CASSLRRPRRNEQYF.

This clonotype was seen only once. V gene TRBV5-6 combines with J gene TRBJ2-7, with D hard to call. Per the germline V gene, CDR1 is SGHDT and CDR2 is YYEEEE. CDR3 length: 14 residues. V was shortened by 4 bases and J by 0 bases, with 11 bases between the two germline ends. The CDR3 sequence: CASSTTWSSYEQYF. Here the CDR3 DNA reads TGTGCCAGCAGCACGACCTGGAGCTCCTACGAGCAGTACTTC.

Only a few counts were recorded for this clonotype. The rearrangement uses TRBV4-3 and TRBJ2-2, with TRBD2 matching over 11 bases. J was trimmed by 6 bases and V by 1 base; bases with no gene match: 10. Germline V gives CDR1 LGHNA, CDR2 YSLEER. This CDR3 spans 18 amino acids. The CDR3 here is CASSQALSSGRLPGELFF. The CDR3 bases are TGCGCCAGCAGCCAAGCCCTTTCTAGCGGGAGGCTTCCCGGGGAGCTGTTTTTT.